This T cell receptor (beta chain) was recorded in a study of T-cell memory formation after mild COVID-19 (dated by TCRdb to the early 2020s). A note on the overall study: Most TCR sequence clusters were specific to one of the two donors. T-cell clones expanding and contracting after mild COVID-19 in a couple of donors were tracked by longitudinal TCRalpha and TCRbeta repertoire sequencing. Two young, previously healthy adult volunteers, one female and one male, were included in the cohort.

Points the paper makes about the study in general: Clones that contracted from day 15 to 85 showed balanced CD4/CD8 phenotypes, whereas a second wave of clones that expanded from day 15 to 37 leaned towards CD4+. SARS-CoV-2 specificity of the second-wave clones peaking on day 37 was not confirmed. The study included only a couple of mild cases, and larger cohorts that include severe cases with pre-infection samples were judged to be necessary. Contracting CD4+ clones were located mainly in the CM and EM memory subsets, whereas CD8+ clones were found to be enriched in EMRA. Some responding clones were detected in pre-infection memory, suggesting pre-existing cross-reactive memory T cells joined the SARS-CoV-2 response.

V is reduced by 1 base and J by 4 bases, leaving a spacing of 8 bases between them. The germline V gene (reference sequence) gives CDR1 as SGHKS and CDR2 as YYEKEE. Taken from cysteine to phenylalanine, the CDR3 has 13 residues. The DNA shown is the 39-base CDR3, in frame from base 1. This clonotype was counted ten times or more. Its antigen is currently not known. No qualities accompany the bases; no much larger clone lies one base away. Sequencing instrument: Illumina NovaSeq 6000. TCRalpha and TCRbeta cDNA libraries were built by 5'RACE with constant-segment primers, adding sample barcodes and unique molecular identifiers. Trizol reagent was used to extract RNA from every sample. Library amplification was performed in two PCR steps, and a second sample barcode and Illumina TruSeq adapters were introduced in the second step. Libraries were sequenced on an Illumina NovaSeq with 2 x 150 bp paired-end reads. In the authors' own workflow: With migec v1.2.7, reads were demultiplexed and then collapsed into UMI-guided consensus sequences. Using mixcr v2.1.11, UMI consensuses were aligned to TRA and TRB V and J templates and then assembled into clonotypes. A clonotype was counted as expanded or contracted only if both edgeR and NoisET called the change significant, with noise models trained on biological replicates. For edgeR calls, a false discovery rate-adjusted p below 0.01 and a log2 fold-change threshold of 1 were applied. As an exploratory analysis of dynamics, max-normalized trajectories of the 1000 most abundant clonotypes were examined with PCA combined with hierarchical clustering. Separately sequenced CD4+ and CD8+ repertoires were used to assign the CD4 or CD8 phenotype of responding clones. TCRdb handled the public reads itself, with Q25 trimming in fastp and clone calling in MiXCR, and kept productive beta chains. Entries are consolidated by CDR3 protein sequence, retaining the most common genes and DNA. V and J calls and clone size were set by TCRdb, not the authors. The sample profile shows just over 200,000 distinct CDR3 sequences; around 8.8% of them were found once. The ten largest clones capture 3.5% of the sample.

Ficoll-Paque density gradient centrifugation was the method used to isolate PBMCs. The sample comprised PBMCs or a T cell subset sorted from them (not recorded which). The receptor's source is a man in his late teens or twenties who had mild COVID-19 (a few samples of this study predate the infection). The sample titles of this study are shuffled in the database, so cell type and time point are left out; the donor was told from shared clones. In this chain, TRBV5-5 is recombined with TRBJ1-2, with the identity of the D gene unclear. CDR3 loop: CASSLSQSYGYTF. The DNA is as follows: TGTGCCAGCAGCTTGTCACAGAGCTATGGCTACACCTTC.